The text below deals with one T cell receptor beta chain. What it recognizes is unknown. Through a sample-barcoded 5' primer and a J-beta primer mix, a second PCR was run for roughly 7 to 11 cycles. TCRdb independently ran MiXCR on the 5' RACE reads; one entry per CDR3 protein. The repertoire has hundreds of thousands of distinct CDR3 sequences, 58% of them found once; the top ten carry approximately 20%. Every donor contributed ten milliliters of peripheral blood by blood draw. This sample is drawn from a study of blood T cells in healthy people across ages. For the study at large: Capturing about one barcoded beta molecule per two T cells was achieved by template switching. Study results and caveats: Getting older went along with TCR beta diversity per million T cells dropping roughly linearly. What prevented conclusive comparison of naive and antigen-experienced cells was that PBMCs were unsorted.

The receptor comes from a man aged 25-40 years in good health. Specimen: blood.

This chain's CDR3 is CASTREGGDTQYF. In DNA, the CDR3 is TGTGCCAGCACTCGCGAGGGGGGCGATACGCAGTATTTT. The chain is built from TRBV2 and TRBJ2-3; tentatively, D is TRBD1 or TRBD2 (6 bases each). Between the trimmed V and J ends, which lost 7 bases and 6 bases, there was a span of 14 bases. CDR1 is SNHLY and CDR2 is FYNNEI in the germline V gene. This CDR3 comprises 13 residues.